These 26 T cell receptor beta chains originate from one sample sequenced in a study of T cells in Graves' hyperthyroidism and ophthalmopathy. Researchers took RNA transcripts and amplified the TCR beta CDR3 regions from them. Using the HTBI primer set, a first-round RT-PCR was run on the TCR CDR3. Via MiXCR, TCRdb re-called the multiplex PCR reads, giving one row per CDR3 protein. There are hundreds of thousands of distinct CDR3 sequences in the sample; around 13% occur only once, and more than 4.5% lies in the top ten. The source material was blood. These receptors came from a woman younger than 45 with Graves' hyperthyroidism that later progressed to Graves' ophthalmopathy.

This clonotype occurred many times. The chain combines TRBV12-3 or TRBV12-4 with TRBJ1-2, with 10 bases fitting TRBD1. CDR3 size: 16 residues. V gave up 6 bases and J gave up 2 bases; unmatched junction bases: 9. CDR3 DNA: TGTGCCAGCAGAACATCGAGACAGGGGGCGAACTATGGCTACACCTTC. Translating gives CASRTSRQGANYGYTF.

The genes are TRBV19 and TRBJ2-3; D is possibly TRBD2 (6 bases). Germline CDR1 LNHDA, CDR2 SQIVND (reference sequence). V was pared by 1 base and J by 6 bases, with 14 bases between. The CDR3 is 15 amino acids. The CDR3 nucleotides read TGTGCCAGTAGTATAGCGGGAGACGCCTTGGATACGCAGTATTTT. As protein: CASSIAGDALDTQYF.

The chain links TRBV30 to TRBJ2-7; TRBD2 matches 8 bases. This CDR3 is 14 amino acids long. From germline, CDR1 is GTSNPN and CDR2 SVGIG (reference sequence). J gave up 4 bases and V 5 bases, and 10 bases lay outside the gene matches. This CDR3 reads CAWGFLAGSYEQYF. In DNA form, the CDR3 reads TGTGCCTGGGGGTTCCTAGCGGGCTCTTACGAGCAGTACTTC. The full variable domain, its missing parts supplied by reference TRBV30 and TRBJ2-7, is SQTIHQWPATLVQPVGSPLSLECTVEGTSNPNLYWYRQAAGRGLQLLFYSVGIGQISSEVPQNLSASRPQDRQFILSSKKLLLSDSGFYLCAWGFLAGSYEQYFGPGTRLTVT.

Turning to this clonotype: A much bigger clone sits one base away, suggesting this may be a read error. This CDR3 fails to terminate in the conserved phenylalanine or tryptophan, so it likely reflects a read error. V is TRBV19 and J is TRBJ2-7; D ambiguous. Deletions cut 5 bases from V and 2 bases from J, with 13 bases between. This CDR3 has 14 amino acids. CDR1 is LNHDA, CDR2 SQIVND, per germline (reference sequence). CDR3 in amino acids: CASSLTLDTYEQYL. Written as DNA, the CDR3 is TGTGCCAGTAGTTTGACCCTCGATACCTACGAGCAGTACCTC.

This clonotype came up a few times. This may be a read error: a much more frequent sequence differs by one nucleotide. This chain links TRBV28 with TRBJ2-1; the match to TRBD1 covers 10 bases. The CDR3 extends over 17 amino acids. Germline loops: CDR1 MDHEN, CDR2 SYDVKM. The CDR3 coding sequence is TGTGCCAGCAGTTCCCGACGCGGGACAGGGGCCCTGAATGAGCGGTTCTTC. Translated: CASSSRRGTGALNERFF.

This clonotype was counted at least ten times. The genes are TRBV7-9 and TRBJ1-1; tentative D call: TRBD1 (6 bases). This CDR3 comprises 14 residues. Germline CDR1 reads SEHNR; CDR2 reads FQNEAQ (reference sequence). Trimming pared 5 bases from V and 4 bases from J, leaving 14 bases between. The CDR3 DNA follows: TGTGCCAGCAGCGTTAATACAGGGATCACTGAAGCTTTCTTT. Amino acid sequence: CASSVNTGITEAFF.

The chain uses TRBV9 and TRBJ2-2; no definite D call. Trimming removed 0 bases at V and 5 bases at J, with 2 bases between. The CDR3 sequence is 12 residues long. Germline V gene data show CDR1 as SGDLS and CDR2 as YYNGEE. The CDR3 is CASSVVTGELFF. The CDR3 DNA sequence: TGTGCCAGCAGCGTAGTTACCGGGGAGCTGTTTTTT.

This clonotype came up many times. The chain uses TRBV20-1 and TRBJ1-4; no firm D call. The CDR3 has 11 amino acids. The germline gives CDR1 DFQATT, CDR2 SNEGSKA (reference sequence). The V end was cut by 5 bases, the J end by 2 bases, with 3 bases between. The CDR3 sequence: CSAFTNEKLFF. The CDR3 DNA sequence: TGCAGTGCTTTCACTAATGAAAAACTGTTTTTT.

There are many counts of this clonotype. This chain uses TRBV7-2 with TRBJ1-6; 9 nucleotides agree with TRBD1. Germline loops: CDR1 SGHTA, CDR2 FQGNSA. V gave up 2 bases and J gave up 8 bases; unmatched junction bases: 1. This CDR3 is 14 amino acids long. The chain's CDR3 is CASSLTGGDSPLHF. CDR3 DNA: TGTGCCAGCAGCTTAACAGGGGGCGATTCACCCCTCCACTTT.

This clonotype was observed many times. CDR3 residues: CSARDGGAGLNTGELFF. CDR3 in DNA: TGCAGTGCTAGAGATGGAGGAGCGGGCCTGAACACCGGGGAGCTGTTTTTT. This rearrangement joins TRBV20-1 to TRBJ2-2; maybe TRBD2 (6 bases). Germline CDR1 is DFQATT and CDR2 is SNEGSKA (reference sequence). The CDR3 sequence is 17 residues long. Trimming cost V 0 bases and J 1 base, with 15 bases left between them.

In the case of this clonotype: A much larger clone is a single base away; this may be a read error. The V call is TRBV6-5, the J call TRBJ1-6; D gene ambiguous. This CDR3 spans 15 amino acids. Germline CDR1 and CDR2: MNHEY and SVGAGI. The CDR3 DNA is TGTGCCAACAGTTATAGTCCGACACCTTCTTCACCCCTCCACTTT. Translating it yields CANSYSPTPSSPLHF.

This clonotype was counted many times. The rearrangement uses TRBV28 and TRBJ2-7; D tentatively fits TRBD1 or TRBD2 (5 bases each). This CDR3 comprises 16 residues. The V gene's germline CDR1 is MDHEN and CDR2 SYDVKM. Trimming shortened V by 6 bases and J by 1 base, and 19 bases separated the two germline ends. CDR3 sequence (DNA): TGTGCCAGCAGGACCTCGGGGCAGGGAGTGTCCTACGAGCAGTACTTC. Protein sequence: CASRTSGQGVSYEQYF.

For this clonotype: At one of its ends the junction is not consistent with the germline gene, which may arise from a read error. The chain recombines TRBV7-7 with TRBJ2-7; 7 nucleotides agree with TRBD2. CDR3 length: 13 amino acids. From germline, CDR1 is SSHAT and CDR2 FNYEAQ (reference sequence). CDR3 in amino acids: CASSLGLELEQYF. The CDR3 DNA follows: TGTGCTAGCAGCTTAGGACTAGAATTAGAGCAGTACTTC.

This clonotype was observed a few times. This may arise from a read error, as a much more abundant clone is one base away. The genes are TRBV6-1 and TRBJ1-3; D not resolved. Germline CDR1 and CDR2: MNHNS and SASEGT. Trimming pared 0 bases from V and 4 bases from J, leaving 10 bases between. This CDR3 is built from 15 residues. CDR3 residues: CASSEAPGGGNTIYF. Written as DNA, the CDR3 is TGTGCCAGCAGTGAAGCGCCAGGAGGAGGAAACACCATATATTTT.

There are many counts of this clonotype. The chain is built from TRBV30 and TRBJ2-6; D is uncertain. Per germline, CDR1 GTSNPN and CDR2 SVGIG (reference sequence). Trimming took 5 bases from V and 9 from J, leaving 8 bases between them. This CDR3 is 11 amino acids long. The CDR3 is CAWQPSNVLTF. The CDR3 DNA reads as TGTGCCTGGCAGCCCAGCAACGTCCTGACTTTC.

This chain uses TRBV5-1 with TRBJ1-4; no clear D. CDR1 SGHRS and CDR2 YFSETQ come from the germline V gene. The CDR3 totals 13 residues. V was trimmed by 0 bases and J by 11 bases, leaving 11 bases between them. CDR3 sequence: CASSLEIGNKLFF. The CDR3 DNA reads as TGCGCCAGCAGCTTGGAAATCGGGAATAAACTGTTTTTT. Combining the CDR3 with reference TRBV5-1 and TRBJ1-4 gives the whole variable domain KAGVTQTPRYLIKTRGQQVTLSCSPISGHRSVSWYQQTPGQGLQFLFEYFSETQRNKGNFPGRFSGRQFSNSRSEMNVSTLELGDSALYLCASSLEIGNKLFFGSGTQLSVL.

The table lists this clonotype with many counts. The chain joins TRBV7-2 to TRBJ1-3; D remains ambiguous. The V end lost 4 bases, the J end lost 0 bases, and 10 bases lay between the germline ends. Germline V gene data show CDR1 as SGHTA and CDR2 as FQGNSA. This CDR3 has 15 residues. In nucleotides, the CDR3 is TGTGCCAGCAGCTCCGGAGGCCACTCTGGAAACACCATATATTTT. It codes for CASSSGGHSGNTIYF.

This clonotype was observed a few times. The chain employs TRBV28 and TRBJ2-3; weak D call: TRBD2 (5 bases). Per the germline V gene, CDR1 is MDHEN and CDR2 is SYDVKM. This CDR3 has 14 residues. The germline V and J ends were trimmed by 4 bases and 2 bases, with 10 bases remaining between them. The CDR3 spells CASSSYGITDTQYF. CDR3 bases: TGTGCCAGCAGTTCATACGGGATCACAGATACGCAGTATTTT.

V is TRBV7-2 and J is TRBJ1-2; no firm D call. V lost 4 bases, J lost 4 bases, and 10 bases lay in between. CDR1 SGHTA and CDR2 FQGNSA come from the germline V gene. The CDR3 consists of 13 residues. The CDR3 is CASSSSGLYGYTF. The CDR3 region has the DNA TGTGCCAGCAGCTCAAGCGGACTCTATGGCTACACCTTC.

This clonotype was picked up one time. The gene calls are TRBV19 and TRBJ1-3; D is unresolved. The CDR3 runs 16 residues. Germline assignment: CDR1 LNHDA and CDR2 SQIVND (reference sequence). Trimming shortened V by 6 bases and J by 0 bases, and 15 bases separated the two germline ends. CDR3 bases: TGTGCCAGTAGCTCCTGGCAGCTCGGCTCTGGAAACACCATATATTTT. Translating it yields CASSSWQLGSGNTIYF.

This clonotype was seen many times. V usage is TRBV11-3 and J usage is TRBJ2-5; TRBD1 is a possible D gene (7 bases). This CDR3 is 16 amino acids long. Trimming pared 3 bases from V and 4 bases from J, leaving 18 bases between. Germline CDR1 is SGHNT and CDR2 is YENEEA. CDR3 nucleotide sequence: TGTGCCAGCAGCTTGACGTCTCACAGGGGAGGAGAGACCCAGTACTTC. Translated, it gives CASSLTSHRGGETQYF.

This chain links TRBV7-9 with TRBJ1-1; TRBD1 might be the D (6 bases). Germline CDR1 SEHNR, CDR2 FQNEAQ (reference sequence). The length of the CDR3 is 16 residues. V was cut by 5 bases and J by 5 bases, with 21 bases left in between. CDR3 sequence (DNA): TGTGCCAGCAGCCCTAGTTGGGGGGCCGCGAGGACTGAAGCTTTCTTT. It codes for CASSPSWGAARTEAFF. The entire variable domain, with the rest obtained from reference TRBV7-9 and TRBJ1-1, is as follows: DTGVSQNPRHKITKRGQNVTFRCDPISEHNRLYWYRQTLGQGPEFLTYFQNEAQLEKSRLLSDRFSAERPKGSFSTLEIQRTEQGDSAMYLCASSPSWGAARTEAFFGQGTRLTVV.

As for this clonotype: At one of its ends the junction is not consistent with the germline gene, which may arise from a read error. The chain joins TRBV7-7 to TRBJ2-7; maybe TRBD2 (5 bases). This CDR3 is 13 amino acids long. Germline V gives CDR1 SSHAT, CDR2 FNYEAQ (reference sequence). CDR3 protein: CASSPGVLYEQYF. CDR3 sequence (DNA): TGTGCTAGCAGCCCCGGGGTCCTCTACGAGCAGTACTTC.

This clonotype has at least ten counts. The chain couples TRBV27 to TRBJ2-1; the D gene is possibly TRBD2 (6 bases). Germline V gives CDR1 MNHEY, CDR2 SMNVEV (reference sequence). V gave up 3 bases and J gave up 10 bases, with 19 bases separating them. The CDR3 consists of 15 residues. The DNA for the CDR3 is TGTGCCAGCAGTTTGACTAGGGGCCTACTCAACGAGCAGTTCTTC. The encoded protein is CASSLTRGLLNEQFF.

In this sample, this clonotype turned up many times. The V call is TRBV7-2, the J call TRBJ2-7; D possibly uses TRBD1 or TRBD2 (5 bases each). The CDR3 contains 16 residues. Trimming pared 0 bases from V and 4 bases from J, leaving 16 bases between. Germline V gives CDR1 SGHTA, CDR2 FQGNSA. CDR3 protein: CASSLAGDPTKYEQYF. The DNA for the CDR3 is TGTGCCAGCAGCTTAGCGGGGGACCCGACTAAGTACGAGCAGTACTTC.

This clonotype was counted many times. The rearrangement links TRBV7-9 to TRBJ2-3; tentative D call: TRBD1 (6 bases). The germline V and J ends were trimmed by 4 bases and 5 bases, with 13 bases remaining between them. The germline gives CDR1 SEHNR, CDR2 FQNEAQ (reference sequence). CDR3 length: 14 residues. The DNA of the CDR3 is TGTGCCAGCAGCTACAGACAGGATGTAGATACGCAGTATTTT. Its translation: CASSYRQDVDTQYF.